One and the same sample provided the 27 T cell receptor beta chains below, sequenced in a study of T-cell memory formation after mild COVID-19. TCRdb re-derived calls from the 5' RACE reads in MiXCR, one entry per CDR3 protein. The sample shows about 82,000 distinct CDR3 sequences, more than 10% of them seen only once. Sequenced input: PBMCs or a T cell subset sorted from them (not recorded which). Receptors were obtained from a man between 18 and 35 years old who had mild COVID-19 (a few samples of this study predate the infection). Cell type and time point are not known.

The V call is TRBV28, the J call TRBJ2-3; D unclear. The CDR3 length is 13 residues. Trimming took off 0 bases at V and 3 bases at J, with 4 bases between the two ends. CDR1 and CDR2 from the germline V gene are MDHEN and SYDVKM. As DNA, the CDR3 is TGTGCCAGCAGTTTATGGAGTACAGATACGCAGTATTTT. This codes for CASSLWSTDTQYF.

The rearrangement joins TRBV28 to TRBJ2-7; TRBD1 matches 8 bases. Germline-derived CDR1 and CDR2 are MDHEN and SYDVKM. V was pared by 3 bases and J by 7 bases, with 11 bases of the junction left unmatched. CDR3 length: 15 residues. The CDR3 sequence: CASSFKSGGYMEQYV. The DNA of the CDR3 is TGTGCCAGCAGTTTTAAGTCAGGGGGCTATATGGAGCAGTACGTC.

This clonotype was detected only a few times. V and J are TRBV20-1 and TRBJ2-7; D assignment may be TRBD1 or TRBD2 (6 bases each). The germline V gene encodes CDR1 DFQATT and CDR2 SNEGSKA (reference sequence). The CDR3 spans 14 residues. V was pared by 5 bases and J by 3 bases, with 17 bases between. This chain's CDR3 is CSAQSAGQYYEQYV. The DNA of the CDR3 is TGCAGTGCTCAAAGCGCGGGACAATACTACGAGCAGTACGTC.

The chain uses TRBV10-3 and TRBJ2-1; D might be TRBD2 (5 bases). V lost 4 bases, J lost 1 base, and 17 bases lay in between. Germline CDR1 reads ENHRY; CDR2 reads SYGVKD. The CDR3 has 17 residues. In DNA form, the CDR3 reads TGTGCCATCAGTGGCCTAGGGAGACAAACATCCTACAATGAGCAGTTCTTC. It is translated as CAISGLGRQTSYNEQFF.

The chain combines TRBV5-6 with TRBJ2-3, with D hard to call. Trimming pared 6 bases from V and 4 bases from J, leaving 12 bases between. The CDR3 extends over 13 amino acids. Germline CDR1 is SGHDT and CDR2 is YYEEEE. CDR3 region: CASTRTDPDTQYF. DNA of the CDR3: TGTGCCAGCACCCGGACCGACCCAGATACGCAGTATTTT.

This rearrangement joins TRBV6-6 to TRBJ1-1; the match to TRBD1 covers 7 bases. The germline gives CDR1 MNHNY, CDR2 SVGAGI (reference sequence). V trimming: 7 bases; J trimming: 0 bases; junction bases outside the gene matches: 8. The CDR3 totals 15 residues. The CDR3 nucleotides read TGTGCCAGCAACTTTGCGGACAGGTTGAACACTGAAGCTTTCTTT. Translation: CASNFADRLNTEAFF.

V is TRBV15 and J is TRBJ2-2; D is perhaps TRBD1 or TRBD2 (5 bases each). Germline V gene data show CDR1 as LNHNV and CDR2 as YYDKDF (reference sequence). The CDR3 runs 16 residues. V was trimmed by 5 bases and J by 3 bases, leaving 16 bases between them. The CDR3: CATSGMRGKYTGELFF. For the CDR3, the DNA is TGTGCCACCAGCGGAATGAGGGGAAAATACACCGGGGAGCTGTTTTTT.

The table lists this clonotype with a few counts. This chain joins TRBV5-1 and TRBJ2-3; 10 bases are shared with TRBD2. The CDR3 loop spans 14 amino acids. Germline lookup yields CDR1 SGHRS and CDR2 YFSETQ. Trimming cost V 3 bases and J 4 bases; bases outside gene matches: 2. CDR3: CASSWTSGSDTQYF. DNA of the CDR3: TGCGCCAGCAGCTGGACTAGCGGCTCAGATACGCAGTATTTT.

This clonotype was seen a handful of times. This chain's CDR3 is CASSSRGGVYNEQFF. Written as DNA, the CDR3 is TGTGCCAGCAGTTCACGCGGGGGGGTCTACAATGAGCAGTTCTTC. The V call is TRBV27, the J call TRBJ2-1; 9 bases match TRBD2. The CDR3 has 15 amino acids. V lost 4 bases, J lost 3 bases, and 4 bases stayed unmatched. Looked up from germline, CDR1 is MNHEY and CDR2 is SMNVEV (reference sequence).

In its sample, this clonotype was seen a few times. This chain links TRBV12-3 or TRBV12-4 with TRBJ2-3; 10 positions agree with TRBD2. The CDR3 loop spans 18 amino acids. J gave up 10 bases and V 2 bases, and 18 bases lay outside the gene matches. The CDR3 loop is CASSLPFPAGGPMDAQYF. CDR3 bases: TGTGCCAGCAGTTTACCGTTCCCAGCGGGGGGGCCGATGGATGCGCAGTATTTT.

The rearrangement joins TRBV11-2 to TRBJ2-5; D not certain. The ends were cut back, 1 base at V and 5 bases at J, with 8 bases in the middle. The CDR3 has 13 residues. Looked up from germline, CDR1 is SGHAT and CDR2 is FQNNGV. Written as DNA, the CDR3 is TGTGCCAGCAGCTTAGCCGCCGAGGAGACCCAGTACTTC. Translating gives CASSLAAEETQYF.

This clonotype was observed a few times. The V call is TRBV7-9, the J call TRBJ2-6; a possible D gene is TRBD1 (6 bases). The CDR3 sequence is 16 residues long. Per the germline V gene, CDR1 is SEHNR and CDR2 is FQNEAQ (reference sequence). The germline V and J ends were trimmed by 6 bases and 1 base, with 13 bases remaining between them. In DNA, the CDR3 is TGTGCCAGCAGGTACAACAGGGATTCTGGGGCCAACGTCCTGACTTTC. Translation gives CASRYNRDSGANVLTF.

This clonotype was picked up a small number of times. The rearrangement links TRBV3-1 to TRBJ2-3, with D tentatively TRBD1 (6 bases). There are 15 residues in the CDR3. Germline V gene sequence: CDR1 LGHDT, CDR2 YNNKEL (reference sequence). The V end lost 3 bases, the J end lost 2 bases, and 12 bases lay between the germline ends. In nucleotides, the CDR3 is TGTGCCAGCAGCCAGGGCAGGGGAGACACAGATACGCAGTATTTT. Residues: CASSQGRGDTDTQYF.

The chain links TRBV12-3 or TRBV12-4 to TRBJ2-7; the D call may be TRBD1 or TRBD2 (5 bases each). CDR3 length: 14 residues. Trimming cost V 6 bases and J 2 bases, with 14 bases left between them. The CDR3 nucleotides are TGTGCCAGCAGAATGGCTGGGGGACCCTACGAGCAGTACTTC. This gives the protein CASRMAGGPYEQYF.

In its sample, this clonotype was seen a few times. CDR3 sequence (DNA): TGTGCCAGCAGTCCCAGCGTAAAAGAGACCCAGTACTTC. Its translation is CASSPSVKETQYF. The V and J genes are TRBV7-8 and TRBJ2-5; no clear D gene. V dropped 6 bases and J dropped 3 bases, with 11 bases sitting between them. Germline V lookup: CDR1 SGHVS, CDR2 FQNEAQ. This CDR3 is built from 13 residues.

This clonotype was picked up many times. The chain links TRBV7-9 to TRBJ2-5, with TRBD2 matching 8 bases. Looked up from germline, CDR1 is SEHNR and CDR2 is FQNEAQ (reference sequence). The CDR3 runs to 15 residues. After removal of 5 bases from V and 3 bases from J, the junction contained 8 bases not matched to a gene. Here the CDR3 DNA reads TGTGCCAGCAGCCCAACGGGGGGGGCTAAAGAGACCCAGTACTTC. Amino acids: CASSPTGGAKETQYF. Variable domain in full (rest from reference TRBV7-9 and TRBJ2-5): DTGVSQNPRHKITKRGQNVTFRCDPISEHNRLYWYRQTLGQGPEFLTYFQNEAQLEKSRLLSDRFSAERPKGSFSTLEIQRTEQGDSAMYLCASSPTGGAKETQYFGPGTRLLVL.

The sample holds many counts of this clonotype. This sequence joins TRBV29-1 and TRBJ2-3; D is uncertain. The ends were cut back, 0 bases at V and 2 bases at J, with 15 bases in the middle. This CDR3 spans 16 amino acids. Germline lookup yields CDR1 SQVTM and CDR2 ANQGSEA. The CDR3 reads CSVEDARLMATDTQYF. The CDR3 DNA reads as TGCAGCGTTGAAGATGCCAGGCTGATGGCCACAGATACGCAGTATTTT.

The CDR3 region has the DNA TGCAGGGGAAAGGTGAACACTGAAGCTTTCTTT. It codes for CRGKVNTEAFF. This chain joins TRBV20-1 and TRBJ1-1; D call uncertain. Germline values: CDR1 DFQATT, CDR2 SNEGSKA (reference sequence). The CDR3 consists of 11 residues.

A few counts support this clonotype. This chain joins TRBV25-1 and TRBJ2-5; TRBD1 is a possible D gene (5 bases). V shed 7 bases and J shed 5 bases, with 14 bases lying between them. The germline gives CDR1 MGHDK, CDR2 SYGVNS. This CDR3 has 13 residues. The CDR3 coding sequence is TGTGCCAGCACCGTCGAGCAGGGCGAGACCCAGTACTTC. This encodes CASTVEQGETQYF.

This clonotype has at least ten counts. This sequence joins TRBV19 and TRBJ1-1; 7 positions match TRBD1. The junction had 11 bases not matched to a gene; V was cut back by 7 bases and J by 0 bases. The CDR3 runs 16 residues. The germline V gene encodes CDR1 LNHDA and CDR2 SQIVND (reference sequence). DNA for the CDR3: TGTGCCAGTACCGACGGGACAGACCGAATGAACACTGAAGCTTTCTTT. Translating gives CASTDGTDRMNTEAFF.

The J gene is TRBJ2-5, the V gene TRBV20-1; 12 bases fit TRBD1. The V gene's germline CDR1 is DFQATT and CDR2 SNEGSKA (reference sequence). Losses at the gene ends were 6 bases for V and 5 bases for J; bases not matched to a gene: 10. The CDR3 has 15 amino acids. This chain's CDR3 is CSARTGTGGRETQYF. The CDR3 DNA is TGCAGTGCCAGAACCGGGACAGGGGGCCGGGAGACCCAGTACTTC.

The V gene is TRBV27, the J gene TRBJ2-1; the D gene could be TRBD1 or TRBD2 (5 bases each). V lost 5 bases and J 0 bases, leaving 20 bases between the germline ends. Germline V gene sequence: CDR1 MNHEY, CDR2 SMNVEV (reference sequence). The length of the CDR3 is 18 residues. The CDR3 DNA sequence: TGTGCCAGCAGTCCCCTCGAGGGGTTCCCTAGCTCCTACAATGAGCAGTTCTTC. This sequence encodes CASSPLEGFPSSYNEQFF.

This chain connects TRBV27 to TRBJ1-1; D is unresolved. This CDR3 has 14 amino acids. Trimming removed 0 bases from V and 5 bases from J, with 10 bases in between. CDR1 is MNHEY, CDR2 SMNVEV, per germline (reference sequence). CDR3: CASSLSATPTEAFF. DNA for the CDR3: TGTGCCAGCAGTTTATCGGCTACTCCAACTGAAGCTTTCTTT.

This clonotype was counted many times. The J gene is TRBJ2-2, the V gene TRBV6-4, with D unclear. The CDR3 is 13 residues long. Germline-derived CDR1 and CDR2 are MRHNA and SNTAGT. V was pared by 0 bases and J by 4 bases, with 3 bases between. CDR3 coding DNA: TGTGCCAGCAGTGACTCTAGCACCGGGGAGCTGTTTTTT. The encoded protein is CASSDSSTGELFF.

There are a few counts of this clonotype. The J gene is TRBJ2-3, the V gene TRBV7-8, with D perhaps given as TRBD1 or TRBD2 (6 bases each). In germline, CDR1 is SGHVS, CDR2 FQNEAQ. Between the trimmed V and J ends, which lost 5 bases and 2 bases, there was a span of 14 bases. The CDR3 consists of 15 residues. In DNA, the CDR3 is TGTGCCAGCAGCCCGGGGGCGGGGAACACAGATACGCAGTATTTT. Its translation is CASSPGAGNTDTQYF.

The CDR3 DNA follows: TGCGCCAGCAGCCAAGTCGGGGCAAATCACTACAATGAGCAGTTCTTC. The encoded protein is CASSQVGANHYNEQFF. J is TRBJ2-1 and V is TRBV4-1; the D gene could be TRBD1 or TRBD2 (5 bases each). Trimming took off 1 base at V and 3 bases at J, with 13 bases between the two ends. The CDR3 runs to 16 residues. In germline, CDR1 is MGHRA, CDR2 YSYEKL.

This chain links TRBV4-1 with TRBJ1-1; D gene uncertain. Trimming took 0 bases from V and 8 from J, leaving 13 bases between them. The CDR3 extends over 14 amino acids. Looked up from germline, CDR1 is MGHRA and CDR2 is YSYEKL. CDR3 protein: CASSQEGSAGEAFF. Here the CDR3 DNA reads TGCGCCAGCAGCCAAGAGGGGTCCGCGGGCGAAGCTTTCTTT.